This T cell receptor (beta chain) originates from a study of identical twins (TCRdb year 2016). Broadly, across the study: To test whether fetal clonotypes persist, this study deep-sequenced TCR alpha and beta repertoires from monozygotic twins, from unrelated adults of various ages, and from cord blood. To rule out contamination, replicate twin experiments were performed at different times with different library preparation protocols.

Overall results and qualifications from the work: Excess twin sharing in beta out-of-frame sequences was weaker because fewer shared sequences lowered the signal-to-noise ratio. Out-of-frame TCR alpha sharing in monozygotic twins was systematically underestimated by recombination models, whereas sharing between unrelated individuals was in agreement with the recombination models. Out-of-frame TCR alpha sequences shared between twins showed an excess of low generation-probability sequences compared with coincidental sharing between unrelated individuals. Conclusions relied on cross-sectional statistical analysis, since the same donors could not be followed over many years. Zero-insertion analyses could be partly confounded by invariant T cells such as MAIT and iNKT, though diverse VJ usage argued against such confounding for most clonotypes. Fewer insertions were carried by abundant cord blood beta clonotypes, a similar but weaker trend appeared in young adult naive repertoires, and no such trend appeared in memory repertoires.

Library prep was done by 5' RACE. The listed sequencing device is Illumina HiSeq 2000. A universal primer binding site was introduced by template switching, and a unique molecular identifier was present in the final cDNA, enabling accurate counting of TCR cDNA molecules. First-strand cDNA for TCR alpha and beta chains was synthesized from specific primers in the conserved constant-segment region. To control for contamination, every cDNA library carried two barcodes: a SMART-Mk sample barcode plus Illumina barcodes. TruSeq adapter sequences along with Illumina sample barcodes were introduced in two successive PCR steps. TCR alpha and beta cDNA libraries were sequenced on the Illumina HiSeq platform with custom primers. The original methods were these. Raw reads were processed with MiGEC to extract unique molecular identifiers, and MiXCR was used to determine CDR3 positions. For each individual, recombination models were inferred using an EM algorithm with the repgenHMM and IGoR tools. The analysis of shared clonotypes was done with the tcR package in R, with sharing normalized by the product of cloneset sizes. Out-of-frame nonproductive sequences were analyzed to study raw recombination free of thymic and clonal selection effects. TCRdb cleaned the public reads at Q25 with fastp, built clones with MiXCR and kept in-frame beta chains. Here each entry gathers all rows of one CDR3 protein and keeps the most common genes and DNA. The V and J calls reflect TCRdb's pipeline rather than the authors' work. The sample table holds about 220,000 distinct CDR3 sequences, of which roughly 7.5% were seen once. The ten largest clones represent under 6.5% of the sample.

From cysteine to phenylalanine, the CDR3 is 12 amino acids long. This entry keeps only the CDR3 DNA: 36 bases, framed from base 1. CDR1 is given as DFQATT and CDR2 as SNEGSKA, both from the germline V gene (reference sequence). The trim is 0 bases for V and 8 bases for J, with a gap of 8 bases between the germline ends. Every donor in the study was a healthy Caucasian. The twin cohort comprised three pairs of female monozygotic twins, all aged about 18 to 30 years. Positive isolation kits from Invitrogen were used to isolate CD4+ and CD8+ T cell populations. This clonotype was seen a few times. Its antigen is unknown. No base-level quality is on record; no much larger clone is a single base apart. The data also belong to a second study, concerning yellow fever vaccine responses in identical twins. The second publication reports: The T cell response to vaccination in identical twins was reported by the authors to appear partly convergent and partly personalized. In identical twins, the study followed T cell clones that responded to the vaccine with precision.

This chain is built from TRBV20-1 and TRBJ2-1, with no reliable assignment of the D segment. Sequencing used CD8+ T cells sorted from blood. The TCR was taken from a woman aged 18-29 years in good health. DNA sequence: TGCAGTGCTAGAGAGAAGGGATATGAGCAGTTCTTC. Translation gives CSAREKGYEQFF.